This TCR beta chain was captured in a study of OX40 agonist ivuxolimab in advanced cancers. Overall study: Patients were treated with ivuxolimab, an agonistic anti-OX40 (CD134) antibody. Partial responses occurred in Three dose-escalation patients, one with hepatocellular carcinoma and two with cutaneous melanoma. Whole-study results and caveats: The 0.1-3.0 mg/kg partial responders had among the lowest clonal expansion. It was also the case that some nonresponders had low normalized T-cell clonal expansion.

The germline V gene has CDR1 LNHDA and CDR2 SQIVND (reference sequence). The CDR3 runs to 13 residues. Trimming removed 7 bases from V and 1 base from J, with 10 bases in between. Assay: immunoSEQ multiplex PCR; the TCRdb copy retains only in-frame clones and omits some. The data show 7,500 to 8,500 clones, with 75% to 85% seen just once and around 17% held by the top ten. A remark on this clone: Its antigen is undetermined.

Sample: CD4+ or CD8+ T cells sorted from blood, taken in a trial of the OX40 agonist ivuxolimab. V and J are TRBV19 and TRBJ1-1; no definite D call. This receptor was identified in an adult with an advanced solid tumor such as melanoma, head and neck, liver or kidney cancer. This chain's CDR3 is CASTPLGNTEAFF. CDR3 DNA sequence: TGTGCCAGTACCCCTTTAGGGAACACTGAAGCTTTCTTT.